What follows are 26 T cell receptor beta chains derived from one specimen sequenced in a study of lung T cells in sarcoidosis with Löfgren's syndrome. TCRdb passed the reads through MiXCR, listing each CDR3 protein once. The sample records 60,000 to 70,000 distinct CDR3 sequences, approximately 22% being singletons. The specimen was CD4+ T cells from PBMCs. These receptors were collected from a human donor with sarcoidosis (Löfgren's syndrome or another form), or a control subject (not recorded which).

Many counts were recorded for this clonotype. The V gene is TRBV28, the J gene TRBJ1-2; 10 bases line up with TRBD1. The CDR3 consists of 15 residues. V was clipped by 3 bases and J by 5 bases; unmatched bases: 6. The germline V gene has CDR1 MDHEN and CDR2 SYDVKM. The CDR3 region has the DNA TGTGCCAGCAGTTTTTATCTGGGACAGGGGTATGGCTACACCTTC. It encodes CASSFYLGQGYGYTF.

This clonotype has ten or more counts. The chain couples TRBV7-2 to TRBJ1-1; a possible D gene is TRBD1 (5 bases). The germline gives CDR1 SGHTA, CDR2 FQGNSA. There are 14 residues in the CDR3. Trimming cost V 5 bases and J 5 bases, with 15 bases left between them. In DNA, the CDR3 is TGTGCCAGCAGCCCCCAGGGCGCGCAGACTGAAGCTTTCTTT. Translating gives CASSPQGAQTEAFF. The entire variable domain, with the rest obtained from reference TRBV7-2 and TRBJ1-1, is as follows: GAGVSQSPSNKVTEKGKDVELRCDPISGHTALYWYRQSLGQGLEFLIYFQGNSAPDKSGLPSDRFSAERTGGSVSTLTIQRTQQEDSAVYLCASSPQGAQTEAFFGQGTRLTVV.

This clonotype has a count of ten or more. The chain employs TRBV20-1 and TRBJ1-5, with a possible D match to TRBD1 (6 bases). Trimming pared 0 bases from V and 5 bases from J, leaving 8 bases between. The CDR3 contains 13 residues. Germline V gene data show CDR1 as DFQATT and CDR2 as SNEGSKA (reference sequence). In DNA form, the CDR3 reads TGCAGTGCTAGAGAAGAGGGGGATCAGCCCCAGCATTTT. It encodes CSAREEGDQPQHF.

This clonotype was observed a few times. The chain couples TRBV5-1 to TRBJ2-1; the match to TRBD2 covers 10 bases. The CDR3 covers 15 residues. V shed 4 bases, J shed 3 bases, and the junction held 4 bases outside the gene matches. The germline V gene has CDR1 SGHRS and CDR2 YFSETQ. The CDR3 DNA reads as TGCGCCAGCAGCGCCGCTAGCGGGGGCTACAATGAGCAGTTCTTC. Translating it yields CASSAASGGYNEQFF.

This clonotype appeared many times. The V and J genes are TRBV7-2 and TRBJ2-7, with D hard to call. Trimming shortened V by 0 bases and J by 3 bases, and 3 bases separated the two germline ends. In germline, CDR1 is SGHTA, CDR2 FQGNSA. There are 12 residues in the CDR3. In DNA, the CDR3 is TGTGCCAGCAGCTTAGCCGTCTACGAGCAGTACTTC. Its protein product is CASSLAVYEQYF.

This clonotype was observed a handful of times. This chain connects TRBV19 to TRBJ1-2; the D is unclear. This CDR3 has 15 amino acids. Germline-derived CDR1 and CDR2 are LNHDA and SQIVND (reference sequence). V lost 4 bases and J lost 1, with 13 bases in between. In nucleotides, the CDR3 is TGTGCCAGTAGTAAAGTTGACTCGAGTAACTATGGCTACACCTTC. Residues: CASSKVDSSNYGYTF.

A remark on this clonotype: Because the CDR3's place on the DNA is in doubt, the DNA is left out and the CDR3 is given as listed by TCRdb. The chain couples TRBV20-1 to TRBJ1-2; the table's D call of TRBD1 was not tested on the DNA. From germline, CDR1 is DFQATT and CDR2 SNEGSKA (reference sequence). Both ends counted, the CDR3 spans 15 residues. CDR3 in amino acids: CSARDTGKANYGCTF.

As concerns this clonotype: A read error may explain this, as a much larger clone is one base away. V gene TRBV7-6 combines with J gene TRBJ2-1; possible D gene TRBD2, 5 bases. The germline V gene has CDR1 SGHVS and CDR2 FNYEAQ. The CDR3 length is 15 residues. The CDR3 DNA is TGTGCCAGCAGCGTACTAGGCAGCTCCTACAATGGGCAGTTCTTC. Amino acid sequence: CASSVLGSSYNGQFF.

This clonotype was counted many times. The V gene is TRBV20-1, the J gene TRBJ2-7; 8 nucleotides align to TRBD2. The CDR3 extends over 14 amino acids. V shed 6 bases, J shed 4 bases, and the junction held 11 bases outside the gene matches. Germline V lookup: CDR1 DFQATT, CDR2 SNEGSKA (reference sequence). This CDR3 reads CSAQQPSGGYEQYF. The CDR3 DNA is TGCAGTGCCCAACAGCCCAGCGGGGGTTACGAGCAGTACTTC.

This clonotype showed up many times. The V and J genes are TRBV6-1 and TRBJ2-2, with TRBD1 matching over 7 bases. The CDR3 spans 12 residues. Germline CDR1 reads MNHNS; CDR2 reads SASEGT. With V trimmed by 6 bases and J by 7 bases, 2 bases remained unmatched. This chain's CDR3 is CASSRDSGELFF. In DNA, the CDR3 is TGTGCCAGCAGCCGGGACAGCGGGGAGCTGTTTTTT.

This clonotype was observed at least ten times. The chain couples TRBV27 to TRBJ2-1; 7 nucleotides match TRBD2. Trimming at V came to 5 bases and at J to 2 bases, leaving 9 bases not matched to a gene. Germline V gives CDR1 MNHEY, CDR2 SMNVEV (reference sequence). The CDR3 runs 16 residues. CDR3 protein: CASSRDVAGPYNEQFF. CDR3 sequence (DNA): TGTGCCAGCAGTCGTGACGTAGCGGGCCCCTACAATGAGCAGTTCTTC.

This clonotype was seen many times. The chain joins TRBV27 to TRBJ2-6, with TRBD1 as a possible D gene (6 bases). The CDR3 is made up of 16 amino acids. Germline V gene sequence: CDR1 MNHEY, CDR2 SMNVEV (reference sequence). Trimming took off 3 bases at V and 4 bases at J, with 13 bases between the two ends. The CDR3 is CASSFESQGGANVLTF. In DNA, the CDR3 is TGTGCCAGCAGTTTCGAGTCCCAGGGGGGGGCCAACGTCCTGACTTTC.

This clonotype was detected ten times or more. The chain is built from TRBV27 and TRBJ2-7, with TRBD2 matching 10 bases. There are 16 residues in the CDR3. Looked up from germline, CDR1 is MNHEY and CDR2 is SMNVEV (reference sequence). The J segment lost 3 bases and the V segment lost 2 bases, leaving 7 bases of the junction unmatched. The CDR3 is CASSLGWTSGLYEQYF. CDR3 nucleotides: TGTGCCAGCAGTTTAGGTTGGACTAGCGGACTCTACGAGCAGTACTTC.

This clonotype was counted at least ten times. The V and J genes are TRBV20-1 and TRBJ2-5; 7 bases match TRBD1. Trimming took 1 base from V and 4 from J; bases not matched to a gene: 6. There are 14 residues in the CDR3. The germline V gene encodes CDR1 DFQATT and CDR2 SNEGSKA (reference sequence). CDR3 sequence (DNA): TGCAGTGCTAGAGTTCGAGGGGGCACAGAGACCCAGTACTTC. This sequence encodes CSARVRGGTETQYF.

This clonotype was seen a handful of times. The chain uses TRBV2 and TRBJ1-5; possible D gene TRBD1, 6 bases. CDR1 and CDR2 (germline): SNHLY, FYNNEI. V was pared by 2 bases and J by 5 bases, with 7 bases between. CDR3 size: 13 residues. The CDR3 loop reads CASSESGDQPQHF. CDR3 in DNA: TGTGCCAGCAGTGAATCAGGGGATCAGCCCCAGCATTTT.

The gene calls are TRBV11-2 and TRBJ2-7; D is uncertain. From germline, CDR1 is SGHAT and CDR2 FQNNGV. This CDR3 is built from 14 residues. Trimming took off 1 base at V and 2 bases at J, with 9 bases between the two ends. CDR3 DNA sequence: TGTGCCAGCAGCTTAGCGGAATCAACCTACGAGCAGTACGTC. Its protein product is CASSLAESTYEQYV.

In its sample, this clonotype was seen many times. The chain has TRBV4-2 and TRBJ1-1; D ambiguous. CDR1 is LGHNA, CDR2 YNFKEQ, per germline. V lost 2 bases to trimming and J lost 1 base, with 17 bases between them. The CDR3 covers 17 residues. The DNA for the CDR3 is TGTGCCAGCAGCCAATTTTCGGCAGGAGTAAGGAACACTGAAGCTTTCTTT. It specifies CASSQFSAGVRNTEAFF.

This clonotype turned up a few times. The J gene is TRBJ2-1, the V gene TRBV20-1; tentative D call: TRBD2 (6 bases). The CDR3 extends over 14 amino acids. The V gene lost 7 bases and the J gene lost 4 bases, with 17 bases spanning the gap. CDR1 and CDR2 (germline): DFQATT, SNEGSKA (reference sequence). For the CDR3, the DNA is TGCAGTGTCGAAGGGGCGGGAAAGTACAATGAGCAGTTCTTC. Amino acid sequence: CSVEGAGKYNEQFF.

This clonotype was picked up many times. The V call is TRBV27, the J call TRBJ2-7; 10 bases align to TRBD1. With V trimmed by 6 bases and J by 10 bases, 12 bases remained unmatched. This CDR3 contains 14 residues. Looked up from germline, CDR1 is MNHEY and CDR2 is SMNVEV (reference sequence). CDR3 residues: CASRRQGAGPYQYF. Written as DNA, the CDR3 is TGTGCCAGCAGACGACAGGGGGCTGGCCCCTACCAGTACTTC.

This clonotype was found many times. The chain links TRBV28 to TRBJ2-3, with TRBD2 matching over 7 bases. There are 12 residues in the CDR3. CDR1 and CDR2 from the germline V gene are MDHEN and SYDVKM. The junction had 4 bases not matched to a gene; V was cut back by 6 bases and J by 7 bases. This CDR3 reads CASSRDYHTQYF. Here the CDR3 DNA reads TGTGCCAGCAGCCGGGACTATCATACGCAGTATTTT.

As regards this clonotype: This may come from a read error, since a much larger clone is one base off. The chain uses TRBV2 and TRBJ1-5, with D perhaps TRBD1 (5 bases). The germline V gene encodes CDR1 SNHLY and CDR2 FYNNEI. The CDR3 consists of 16 residues. V was trimmed by 5 bases and J by 2 bases, leaving 16 bases between them. The CDR3: CASSYLRTLGNQPQHF. The DNA of the CDR3 is TGTGCCAGCAGTTACTTAAGGACACTAGGCAATCAGCCCCAGCATTTT.

Only a few counts were recorded for this clonotype. The CDR3 sequence: CASSPQLNTDTQYF. DNA for the CDR3: TGTGCCAGCAGCCCCCAGTTAAACACAGATACGCAGTATTTT. The J gene is TRBJ2-3, the V gene TRBV11-2; D is ambiguous. The CDR3 is made up of 14 amino acids. V was shortened by 5 bases and J by 2 bases, with 11 bases between the two germline ends. Per germline, CDR1 SGHAT and CDR2 FQNNGV.

This clonotype was recorded many times. The chain recombines TRBV20-1 with TRBJ2-1; D is ambiguous. The V end was cut by 0 bases, the J end by 2 bases, with 8 bases between. Germline V gives CDR1 DFQATT, CDR2 SNEGSKA (reference sequence). CDR3 length: 14 residues. The CDR3 DNA follows: TGCAGTGCTAGAGACTCATACACCTACAATGAGCAGTTCTTC. Amino acids: CSARDSYTYNEQFF.

For this clonotype: A read error may produce the germline difference seen at one junction end. V gene TRBV28 combines with J gene TRBJ2-2, with 9 bases lining up with TRBD2. The CDR3 loop spans 17 amino acids. Germline-derived CDR1 and CDR2 are MDHEN and SYDVKM. CDR3 region: CASSSIPGLAYTGEPFF. CDR3 in DNA: TGTGCCAGCAGTTCAATTCCGGGACTAGCCTACACCGGGGAGCCGTTTTTT.

In this sample, this clonotype turned up a few times. The chain has TRBV5-5 and TRBJ2-2; a weak D match, TRBD2 (5 bases). CDR1 and CDR2 from the germline V gene are SGHKS and YYEKEE (reference sequence). CDR3 length: 15 residues. Trimming left V 4 bases short and J 4 bases short, with 14 bases between. CDR3 sequence (DNA): TGTGCCAGCAGCGTGTCACTAGGCCCCACCGGGGAGCTGTTTTTT. Protein: CASSVSLGPTGELFF.

The table lists this clonotype with many counts. This chain links TRBV20-1 with TRBJ2-3, with D hard to call. The V gene lost 1 base and the J gene lost 4 bases, with 3 bases spanning the gap. The CDR3 spans 11 residues. Per the germline V gene, CDR1 is DFQATT and CDR2 is SNEGSKA (reference sequence). This CDR3 reads CSARGPDTQYF. The CDR3 nucleotides are TGCAGTGCTAGAGGTCCAGATACGCAGTATTTT.